Described below is a single TCR beta chain sequence and its context. No cognate antigen has been identified for it. Qualities for individual bases were not recorded, and no much larger clone is one base off. Whole blood was collected in K2EDTA tubes by collaborating institutions according to the institutions' own protocols. Collaborator samples were shipped for TCRbeta analysis as frozen whole blood, isolated PBMCs, or DNA extracted from either sample type. The sample originates from a study of blood T cell repertoires in COVID-19 (dated by TCRdb to 2020 to 2021). Study-wide context: Collaborator samples came from the United States, Italy and Spain and covered acute and convalescent phases of COVID-19. Where HLA class I and class II types were available, the types were taken from metadata supplied by the sample provider, not from assay-based typing. The samples were drawn from the first 160 participants of the ongoing ImmuneRACE study and from 1,254 subjects provided by 6 global collaborators. Nearly every sample came with metadata listing a de-identified subject ID, COVID-19 status, age in years and sex. The material from the prospective study consisted of cDNA or gDNA derived from T cells, B-cell-depleted T cells, or PBMCs. A freely available public database, intended as a resource for researchers studying the immune response to SARS-CoV-2, is where the repertoires were released. Subjects who had been exposed to COVID-19, were actively infected with it, or had recovered from it provided the deeply sampled blood TCRbeta repertoires that made up the dataset.

TCRbeta CDR3 regions were amplified from genomic DNA using the immunoSEQ Assay, a bias-controlled multiplex PCR. The paper's processing steps were these. The number of nucleated cells in each sample was estimated by amplification of reference gene primers within the assay. To quantify the absolute abundance of each unique TCRbeta CDR3 rearrangement, sequence reads were collapsed and filtered. For each sample, productive Simpson clonality was calculated as the square root of Simpson's diversity index over productive rearrangements. Here the immuneACCESS table is served through TCRdb, limited to in-frame sequences with V and J called. Missing clones are a known gap in these copies; in checked studies unresolved V genes cover under half, and the rest lacks a known reason. V, J and clone size are taken as reported in that table, and D and trimming were inferred from the DNA itself. The sample table lists about 180,000 clones, about 85% of them with a count of one. The ten largest clones capture 2.5% to 3.5% of the sample.

The full study reports these points: How much clinical and demographic metadata was included differed by source and by participant, and the metadata was provided uncurated.

The clonotype comes from a woman aged 25-40 years with active or convalescent COVID-19. The specimen was peripheral blood.

The CDR3 is CASSRGGRVNNEQFF. Read as DNA, the sequence is TGCGCCAGCAGCCGAGGCGGGAGGGTTAACAATGAGCAGTTCTTC. Here the chain combines TRBV4-1 and TRBJ2-1; TRBD2 fits 9 bases in the junction. The CDR3 sequence holds 15 residues, the cysteine and phenylalanine included. Only the CDR3 region is kept as DNA, spanning 45 bases read in frame from base 1. Trimming removed 4 bases from V and 5 bases from J; the gene matches leave 6 bases unexplained. From a lookup of the germline V gene, CDR1 and CDR2 are MGHRA and YSYEKL.